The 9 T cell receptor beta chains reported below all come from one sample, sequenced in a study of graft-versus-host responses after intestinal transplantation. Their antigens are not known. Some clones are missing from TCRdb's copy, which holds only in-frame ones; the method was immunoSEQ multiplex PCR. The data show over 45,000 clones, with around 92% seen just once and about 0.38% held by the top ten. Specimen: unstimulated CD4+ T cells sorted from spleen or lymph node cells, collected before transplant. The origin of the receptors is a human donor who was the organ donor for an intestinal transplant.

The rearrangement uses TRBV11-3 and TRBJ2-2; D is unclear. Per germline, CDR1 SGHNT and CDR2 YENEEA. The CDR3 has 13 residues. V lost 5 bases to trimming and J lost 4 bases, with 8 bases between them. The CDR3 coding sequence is TGTGCCAGCAGCCCCTTAGTCACCGGGGAGCTGTTTTTT. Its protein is CASSPLVTGELFF.

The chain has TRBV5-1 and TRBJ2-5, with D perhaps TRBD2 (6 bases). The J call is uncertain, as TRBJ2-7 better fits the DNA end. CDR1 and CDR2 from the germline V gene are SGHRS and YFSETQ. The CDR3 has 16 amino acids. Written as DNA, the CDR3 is TGCGCCAGCAGCCCTTTTGATAGCGGAATCGGCAACGAGCAGTACTTC. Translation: CASSPFDSGIGNEQYF.

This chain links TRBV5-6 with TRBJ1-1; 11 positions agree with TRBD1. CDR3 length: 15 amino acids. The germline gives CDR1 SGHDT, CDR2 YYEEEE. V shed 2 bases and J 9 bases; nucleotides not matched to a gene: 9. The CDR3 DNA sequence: TGTGCCAGCAGCTTTATGGGGACAGGGGGTTTCAAAGCTTTCTTT. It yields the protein CASSFMGTGGFKAFF.

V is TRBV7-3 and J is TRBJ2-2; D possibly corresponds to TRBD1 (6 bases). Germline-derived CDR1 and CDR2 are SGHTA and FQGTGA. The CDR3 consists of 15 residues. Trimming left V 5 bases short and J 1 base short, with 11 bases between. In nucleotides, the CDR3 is TGTGCCAGCAGCCTCGGACAGCTGAACACCGGGGAGCTGTTTTTT. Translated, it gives CASSLGQLNTGELFF.

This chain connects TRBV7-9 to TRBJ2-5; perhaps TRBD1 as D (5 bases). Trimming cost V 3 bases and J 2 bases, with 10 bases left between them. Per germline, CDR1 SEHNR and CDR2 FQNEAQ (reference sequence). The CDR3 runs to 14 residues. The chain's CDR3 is CASSFGAGQETQYF. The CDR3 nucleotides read TGTGCCAGCAGCTTCGGCGCAGGGCAAGAGACCCAGTACTTC.

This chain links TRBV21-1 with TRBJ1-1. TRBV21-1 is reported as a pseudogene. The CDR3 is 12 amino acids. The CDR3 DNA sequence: TGTGCCAGCAGCCGCCGCGGGTCTCGGGCTTTCTTT. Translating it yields CASSRRGSRAFF.

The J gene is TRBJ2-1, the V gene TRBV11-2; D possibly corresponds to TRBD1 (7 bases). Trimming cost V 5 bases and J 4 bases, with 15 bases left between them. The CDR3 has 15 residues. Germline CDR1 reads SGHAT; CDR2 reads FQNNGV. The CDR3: CASSMEGAYYNEQFF. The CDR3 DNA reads TGTGCCAGCAGCATGGAGGGGGCATATTACAATGAGCAGTTCTTC.

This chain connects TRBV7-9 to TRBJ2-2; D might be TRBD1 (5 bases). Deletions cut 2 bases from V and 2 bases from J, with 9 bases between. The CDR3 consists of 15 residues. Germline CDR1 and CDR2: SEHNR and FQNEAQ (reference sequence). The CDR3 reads CASSLQGKNTGELFF. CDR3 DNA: TGTGCCAGCAGCTTACAGGGAAAAAACACCGGGGAGCTGTTTTTT.

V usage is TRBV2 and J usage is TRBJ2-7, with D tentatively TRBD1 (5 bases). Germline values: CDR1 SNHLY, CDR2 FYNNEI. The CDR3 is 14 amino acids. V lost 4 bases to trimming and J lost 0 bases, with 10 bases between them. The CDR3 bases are TGTGCCAGCAGTGGACAGAAGATCTCCTACGAGCAGTACTTC. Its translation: CASSGQKISYEQYF.